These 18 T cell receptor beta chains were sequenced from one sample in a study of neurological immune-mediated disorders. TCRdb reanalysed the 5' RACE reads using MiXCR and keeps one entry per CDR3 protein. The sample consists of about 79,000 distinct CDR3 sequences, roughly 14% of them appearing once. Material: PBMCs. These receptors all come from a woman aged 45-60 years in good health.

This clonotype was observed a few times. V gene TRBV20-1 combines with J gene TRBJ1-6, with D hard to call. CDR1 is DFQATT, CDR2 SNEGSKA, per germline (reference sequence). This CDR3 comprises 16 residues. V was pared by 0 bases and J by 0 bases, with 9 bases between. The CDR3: CSARDDRNSYNSPLHF. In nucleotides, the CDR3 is TGCAGTGCTAGAGATGACCGAAACTCCTATAATTCACCCCTCCACTTT.

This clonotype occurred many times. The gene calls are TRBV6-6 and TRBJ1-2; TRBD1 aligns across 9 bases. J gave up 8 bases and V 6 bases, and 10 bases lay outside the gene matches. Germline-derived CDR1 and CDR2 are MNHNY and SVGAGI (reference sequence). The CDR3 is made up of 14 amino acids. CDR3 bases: TGTGCCAGCAGCGACCAGGGACAGGGTTACGGCTACACCTTC. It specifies CASSDQGQGYGYTF.

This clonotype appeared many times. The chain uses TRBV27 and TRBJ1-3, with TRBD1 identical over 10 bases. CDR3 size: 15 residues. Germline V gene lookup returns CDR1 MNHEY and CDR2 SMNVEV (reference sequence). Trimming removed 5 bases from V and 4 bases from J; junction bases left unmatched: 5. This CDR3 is CASSPRDRGGNTIYF. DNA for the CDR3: TGTGCCAGCAGTCCCCGGGACAGGGGAGGAAACACCATATATTTT.

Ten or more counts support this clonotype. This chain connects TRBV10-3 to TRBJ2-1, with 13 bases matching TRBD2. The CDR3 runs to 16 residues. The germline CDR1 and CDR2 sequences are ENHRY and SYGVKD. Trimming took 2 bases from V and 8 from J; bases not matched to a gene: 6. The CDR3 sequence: CAISETSGGARDEQFF. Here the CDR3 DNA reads TGTGCCATCAGTGAGACTAGCGGGGGGGCCAGGGATGAGCAGTTCTTC.

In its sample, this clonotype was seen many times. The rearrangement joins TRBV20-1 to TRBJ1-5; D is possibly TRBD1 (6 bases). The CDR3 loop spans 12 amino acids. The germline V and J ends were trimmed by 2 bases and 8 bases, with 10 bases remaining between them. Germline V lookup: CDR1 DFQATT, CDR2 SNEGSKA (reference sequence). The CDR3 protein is CSARQGTEPQHF. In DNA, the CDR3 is TGCAGTGCTAGACAGGGGACGGAGCCCCAGCATTTT.

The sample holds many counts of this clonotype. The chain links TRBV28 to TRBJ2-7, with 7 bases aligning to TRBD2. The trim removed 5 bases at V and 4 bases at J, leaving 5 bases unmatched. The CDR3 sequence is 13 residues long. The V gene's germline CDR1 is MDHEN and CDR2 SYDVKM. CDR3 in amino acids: CASSGGGPYEQYF. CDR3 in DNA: TGTGCCAGCAGTGGCGGGGGACCTTACGAGCAGTACTTC.

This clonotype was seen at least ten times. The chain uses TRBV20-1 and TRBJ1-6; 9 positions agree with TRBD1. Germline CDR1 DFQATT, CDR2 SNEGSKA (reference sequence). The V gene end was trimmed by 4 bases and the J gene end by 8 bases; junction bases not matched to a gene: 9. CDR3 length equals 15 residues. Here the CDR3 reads CSAKVGQGYYSPLHF. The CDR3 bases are TGCAGTGCTAAGGTCGGACAGGGGTATTATTCACCCCTCCACTTT.

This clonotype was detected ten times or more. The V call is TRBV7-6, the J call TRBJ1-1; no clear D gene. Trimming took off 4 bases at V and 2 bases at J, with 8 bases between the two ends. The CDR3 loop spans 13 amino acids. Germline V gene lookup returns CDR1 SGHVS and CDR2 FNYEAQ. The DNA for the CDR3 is TGTGCCAGCAGCTCCAATTTAAACACTGAAGCTTTCTTT. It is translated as CASSSNLNTEAFF.

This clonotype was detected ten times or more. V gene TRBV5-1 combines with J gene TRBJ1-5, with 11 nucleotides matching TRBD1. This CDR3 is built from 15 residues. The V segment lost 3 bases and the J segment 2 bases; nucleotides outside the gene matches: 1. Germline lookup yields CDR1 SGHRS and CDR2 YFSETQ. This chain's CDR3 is CASSWGQGGNQPQHF. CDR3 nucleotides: TGCGCCAGCAGCTGGGGACAGGGGGGCAATCAGCCCCAGCATTTT.

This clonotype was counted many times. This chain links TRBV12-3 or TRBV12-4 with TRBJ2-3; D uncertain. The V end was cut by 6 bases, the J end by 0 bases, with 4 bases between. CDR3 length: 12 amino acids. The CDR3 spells CASRSSTDTQYF. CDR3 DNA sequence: TGTGCCAGCAGATCTAGCACAGATACGCAGTATTTT.

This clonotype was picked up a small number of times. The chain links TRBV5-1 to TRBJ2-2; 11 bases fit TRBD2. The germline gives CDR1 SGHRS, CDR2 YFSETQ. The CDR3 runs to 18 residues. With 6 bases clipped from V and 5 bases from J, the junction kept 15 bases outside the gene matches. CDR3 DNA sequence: TGCGCCAGCACGCCCCGGGGGACTAGCGGAGCCGGGACCGGGGAGCTGTTTTTT. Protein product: CASTPRGTSGAGTGELFF.

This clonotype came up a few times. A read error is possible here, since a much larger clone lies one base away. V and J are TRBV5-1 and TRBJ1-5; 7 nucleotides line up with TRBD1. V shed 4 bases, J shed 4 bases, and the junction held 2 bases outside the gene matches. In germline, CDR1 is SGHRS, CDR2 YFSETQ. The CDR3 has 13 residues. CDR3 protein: CASSQQGNQPQHF. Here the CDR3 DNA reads TGCGCCAGCAGCCAACAGGGGAATCAGCCCCAGCATTTT.

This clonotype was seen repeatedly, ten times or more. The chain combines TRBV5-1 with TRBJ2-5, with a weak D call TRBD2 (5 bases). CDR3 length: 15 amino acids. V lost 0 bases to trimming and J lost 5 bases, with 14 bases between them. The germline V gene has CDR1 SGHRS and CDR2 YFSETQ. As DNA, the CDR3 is TGCGCCAGCAGCTTGGCACCGGGGTTGGAGGAGACCCAGTACTTC. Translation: CASSLAPGLEETQYF.

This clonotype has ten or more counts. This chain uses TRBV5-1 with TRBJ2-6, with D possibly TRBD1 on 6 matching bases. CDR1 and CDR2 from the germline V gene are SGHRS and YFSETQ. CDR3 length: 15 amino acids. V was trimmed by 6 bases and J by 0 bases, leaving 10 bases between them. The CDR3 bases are TGCGCCAGCACTACAGGGTTCTCTGGGGCCAACGTCCTGACTTTC. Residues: CASTTGFSGANVLTF.

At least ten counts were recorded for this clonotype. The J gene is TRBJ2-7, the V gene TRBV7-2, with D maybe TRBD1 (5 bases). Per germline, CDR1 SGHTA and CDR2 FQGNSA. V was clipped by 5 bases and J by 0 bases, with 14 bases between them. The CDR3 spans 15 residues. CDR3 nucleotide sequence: TGTGCCAGCAGCCAAGACAGAACAAGCTCCTACGAGCAGTACTTC. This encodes CASSQDRTSSYEQYF.

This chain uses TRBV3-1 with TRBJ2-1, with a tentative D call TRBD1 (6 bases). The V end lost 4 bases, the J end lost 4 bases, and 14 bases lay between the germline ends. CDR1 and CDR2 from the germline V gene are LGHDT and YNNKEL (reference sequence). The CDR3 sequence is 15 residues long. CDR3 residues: CASSLQGNDYNEQFF. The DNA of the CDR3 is TGTGCCAGCAGCCTACAGGGAAATGATTACAATGAGCAGTTCTTC.

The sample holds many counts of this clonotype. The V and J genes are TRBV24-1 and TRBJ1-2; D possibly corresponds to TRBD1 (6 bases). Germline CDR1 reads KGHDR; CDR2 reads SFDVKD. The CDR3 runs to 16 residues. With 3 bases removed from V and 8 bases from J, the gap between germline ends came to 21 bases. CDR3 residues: CATSDPQAGGTVGYTF. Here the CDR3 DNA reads TGTGCCACCAGTGATCCTCAGGCGGGGGGCACAGTCGGCTACACCTTC.

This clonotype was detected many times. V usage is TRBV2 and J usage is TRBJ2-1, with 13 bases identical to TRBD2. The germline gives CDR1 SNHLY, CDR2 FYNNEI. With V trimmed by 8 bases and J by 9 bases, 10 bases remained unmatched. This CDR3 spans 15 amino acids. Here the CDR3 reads CASQPTSGGAREQFF. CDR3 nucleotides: TGTGCCAGCCAGCCAACTAGCGGGGGGGCTCGTGAGCAGTTCTTC. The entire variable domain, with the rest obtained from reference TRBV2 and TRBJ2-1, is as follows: EPEVTQTPSHQVTQMGQEVILRCVPISNHLYFYWYRQILGQKVEFLVSFYNNEISEKSEIFDDQFSVERPDGSNFTLKIRSTKLEDSAMYFCASQPTSGGAREQFFGPGTRLTVL.